This T cell receptor (beta chain) stems from a study of blood T cell repertoires in COVID-19. This table comes from immunoSEQ multiplex PCR, and its TCRdb copy is limited to in-frame clones, with some not included. The repertoire holds about 200,000 clones, roughly 83% seen once, with 5% to 7% in the top ten. Sequencing was done on a sample of PBMCs or T cells enriched from blood (not recorded which). The receptor was derived from a man between 35 and 55 years old with acute COVID-19.

CDR3 DNA: TGTGCCAGCAGTTACGGGCAGTTGAGGCCCCAGCATTTT. Residues: CASSYGQLRPQHF. The chain has TRBV6-6 and TRBJ1-5; D is unclear. The CDR3 loop spans 13 amino acids. Germline lookup yields CDR1 MNHNY and CDR2 SVGAGI (reference sequence). V gave up 2 bases and J gave up 9 bases, with 11 bases separating them.